Detailed here is one T cell receptor beta chain. The antigen is not known. The sample originates from a study of T cells in Graves' hyperthyroidism and ophthalmopathy. The overall study: The authors collected peripheral blood at initial diagnosis, before any treatment. Study-wide results and limits: Ophthalmopathy was predicted by the model a median of around 5.9 months ahead of onset.

The CDR3 is made up of 15 amino acids. Trimming took 3 bases from V and 7 from J; bases not matched to a gene: 10. Per germline, CDR1 SGHTA and CDR2 FQGNSA. Amplified TCR beta CDR3 regions derived from RNA transcripts. Primed by the HTBI set, a first-round RT-PCR was run on the TCR CDR3. TCRdb re-derived calls from the multiplex PCR reads in MiXCR, one entry per CDR3 protein. In the table there are 250,000 to 350,000 distinct CDR3 sequences, over 15% of which are singletons. The J gene is TRBJ2-5, the V gene TRBV7-2; TRBD1 matches 8 bases. The receptor was isolated from an older woman with Graves' ophthalmopathy. Material for sequencing was blood. In DNA, the CDR3 is TGTGCCAGCAGCTTCGCCGGGACAGGTGAAGTGACCCAGTACTTC. Translating gives CASSFAGTGEVTQYF. Variable domain in full (rest from reference TRBV7-2 and TRBJ2-5): GAGVSQSPSNKVTEKGKDVELRCDPISGHTALYWYRQSLGQGLEFLIYFQGNSAPDKSGLPSDRFSAERTGGSVSTLTIQRTQQEDSAVYLCASSFAGTGEVTQYFGPGTRLLVL.